Listed below are T cell receptor beta chains from one sample, sequenced in a study of tumor-infiltrating lymphocytes in primary liver carcinoma. From the multiplex PCR reads, TCRdb called clonotypes with MiXCR, one entry per CDR3 protein. The repertoire holds about 97,000 distinct CDR3 sequences, with around 71% as singletons. The specimen sequenced was liver tumor tissue from sampling region 2. These receptors all stem from a woman aged 55-70 years with primary liver carcinoma and hepatitis B virus infection. The CDR3 runs from the conserved cysteine through the conserved F or W. The D gene is left open where the match is weak. Rows give clone size only sometimes, using once, few, many, or a class for an expanded clone.

CASSRQGTPNYGYTF TGTGCCAGCAGTCGACAGGGGACCCCTAACTATGGCTACACCTTC TRBJ1-2 15 TRBV28 TRBD1 few
CASSSGRDTQYF TGTGCCAGCAGCTCGGGACGGGATACGCAGTATTTT TRBJ2-3 12 TRBV7-8 - many
CASSTQTGGTEAFF TGTGCCAGCAGCACACAAACAGGGGGCACTGAAGCTTTCTTC TRBJ1-1 14 TRBV12-3/TRBV12-4 TRBD1 -
CASSRVRDPDTQYF TGTGCCAGCAGCCGAGTCAGGGACCCAGATACGCAGTATTTT TRBJ2-3 14 TRBV4-1 - -
CASSYSSSGEANQPQHF TGTGCCAGCAGTTACTCGAGCTCCGGGGAGGCAAATCAGCCCCAGCATTTT TRBJ1-5 17 TRBV6-6 - many
CASSGHGGEKPQHF TGCGCCAGCAGTGGCCACGGGGGTGAAAAGCCCCAACATTTT TRBJ1-5 14 TRBV10-2 - -
CASIPDRVSNQPQHF TGTGCCAGTATTCCGGACAGGGTTAGCAATCAGCCCCAGCATTTT TRBJ1-5 15 TRBV19 TRBD1 -
CVGSFTPLRSSYNEQFF TGTGTCGGCAGCTTTACCCCACTGAGGAGCTCTTACAATGAGCAGTTCTTC TRBJ2-1 17 TRBV11-2 - -
CSVEVLGTSDSYNEQFF TGCAGCGTTGAAGTCCTCGGGACTAGCGACTCCTACAATGAGCAGTTCTTC TRBJ2-1 17 TRBV29-1 TRBD2 many
CASSEVRRTSGNTIYF TGTGCCAGCAGCGAAGTGCGCCGAACCTCTGGAAACACCATATATTTT TRBJ1-3 16 TRBV6-5 - many
CASSKGSHEQYF TGTGCCAGCAGCAAGGGCTCCCACGAGCAGTACTTC TRBJ2-7 12 TRBV28 - -
CAISLRLVRQETQYF TGTGCCATCAGCTTACGGCTAGTACGGCAAGAGACCCAGTACTTC TRBJ2-5 15 TRBV11-2 - -
CARSYLGRGGPFRPDTQYF TGTGCCAGGAGCTACTTAGGGCGGGGGGGCCCGTTTCGCCCAGATACGCAGTATTTT TRBJ2-3 19 TRBV11-3 TRBD2 -
CASSLRRGSSEIRDQYF TGTGCCAGCAGCTTGCGTCGGGGGTCTAGCGAGATTCGCGACCAATACTTC TRBJ2-7 17 TRBV5-4 - -
CASSFAGGPQYEQYF TGCGCCAGCAGCTTTGCGGGGGGCCCCCAGTACGAGCAGTACTTC TRBJ2-7 15 TRBV5-1 TRBD2 -
CVSNFRDKGERLFF TGTGTCAGCAACTTCCGGGACAAGGGTGAAAGACTGTTTTTT TRBJ1-4 14 TRBV11-2 - -
CASSYGLAQEQYF TGTGCCAGCAGTTATGGACTAGCGCAAGAGCAGTACTTC TRBJ2-7 13 TRBV6-5 TRBD2 -
CASSLTGAAGTQYF TGTGCCAGCAGCTTGACCGGCGCGGCAGGTACGCAGTATTTT TRBJ2-3 14 TRBV5-4 - -
CSVTRHSAGKQYF TGCAGCGTTACGCGACACTCGGCGGGCAAGCAGTACTTT TRBJ2-7 13 TRBV29-1 - -
CANTPVTRADTQYF TGTGCCAACACCCCGGTGACTAGGGCGGATACGCAGTATTTT TRBJ2-3 14 TRBV7-8 - -
CSVEACGRRGGTPGSCFF - TRBJ2-2 18 TRBV29-1 - -
CASGLAGTNGSRLSDTQYF TGTGCCAGCGGCTTGGCGGGGACTAACGGGAGTCGGCTCAGCGATACGCAGTATTTT TRBJ2-3 19 TRBV5-4 TRBD2 -
CASSLAGNYGYTF TGCGCCAGCAGCTTGGCAGGAAACTATGGCTACACCTTC TRBJ1-2 13 TRBV5-1 - many
CARSLVGGRGQNEQYF TGCGCCAGGAGCTTGGTTGGCGGGAGGGGTCAAAACGAGCAGTACTTC TRBJ2-7 16 TRBV5-1 TRBD2 once
CSVTNRARVGHEQFF TGCAGCGTTACTAACAGGGCACGGGTCGGGCACGAGCAGTTCTTC TRBJ2-1 15 TRBV29-1 - -
CASSLEVASGVGYTF TGTGCCAGCAGCTTAGAGGTGGCCAGTGGCGTTGGCTACACCTTC TRBJ1-2 15 TRBV11-2 - -
CATSAEDRETLEAFF TGTGCCACCAGTGCCGAGGACAGGGAAACCTTGGAAGCTTTCTTT TRBJ1-1 15 TRBV24-1 TRBD1 -
CASIVGPTSYEQYF TGTGCCAGCATCGTCGGACCGACCTCCTACGAGCAGTACTTC TRBJ2-7 14 TRBV11-1 - -
CASGLVGGSFGYNEQFF TGTGCCAGCGGCTTAGTTGGCGGGAGCTTTGGCTACAATGAGCAGTTCTTC TRBJ2-1 17 TRBV12-3/TRBV12-4 TRBD2 -
CASSSIDGTSSSYEQYF TGTGCCAGCAGCTCAATCGACGGGACATCGAGTTCCTACGAGCAGTACTTC TRBJ2-7 17 TRBV7-9 - -
CASSSPTGKEKLFF TGTGCCAGCAGCTCCCCGACAGGAAAGGAAAAACTGTTTTTT TRBJ1-4 14 TRBV11-2 - medium-sized
CASSPRSGGDTQYF TGTGCCAGCTCACCACGGAGCGGCGGAGATACGCAGTATTTT TRBJ2-3 14 TRBV18 - -
CASSRWVVGDDSTDTQYF TGTGCCAGTAGCCGTTGGGTAGTGGGAGACGATAGCACAGATACGCAATATTTT TRBJ2-3 18 TRBV11-3 - -
CASSPQNGIQETQYF TGTGCCAGCTCACCACAAAACGGGATCCAAGAGACCCAGTACTTC TRBJ2-5 15 TRBV18 - -
CASSPSRELDKNIQYF TGTGCCAGCAGCCCCTCTCGGGAATTGGACAAAAACATTCAGTACTTC TRBJ2-4 16 TRBV7-8 - many
CASTLAGRVHEKYF TGTGCCAGTACCCTAGCGGGGAGGGTCCACGAGAAGTACTTC TRBJ2-7 14 TRBV28 TRBD2 -
CASSWDRVRVDTQYF TGTGCCAGCAGCTGGGACAGGGTGAGGGTAGATACGCAGTATTTT TRBJ2-3 15 TRBV27 TRBD1 few
CASSQDPRGPDEQYF TGCGCCAGTAGCCAAGACCCAAGGGGGCCGGACGAGCAGTACTTC TRBJ2-7 15 TRBV4-2 TRBD1 -
CVSSEELAGGRKTKYF TGCGTCAGTAGTGAGGAACTAGCGGGAGGGCGAAAGACCAAGTACTTC TRBJ2-5 16 TRBV10-2 TRBD2 -
CSVGRSSGTHNEQFF TGCAGCGTTGGGAGGTCTAGCGGAACGCACAATGAGCAGTTCTTC TRBJ2-1 15 TRBV29-1 TRBD2 -